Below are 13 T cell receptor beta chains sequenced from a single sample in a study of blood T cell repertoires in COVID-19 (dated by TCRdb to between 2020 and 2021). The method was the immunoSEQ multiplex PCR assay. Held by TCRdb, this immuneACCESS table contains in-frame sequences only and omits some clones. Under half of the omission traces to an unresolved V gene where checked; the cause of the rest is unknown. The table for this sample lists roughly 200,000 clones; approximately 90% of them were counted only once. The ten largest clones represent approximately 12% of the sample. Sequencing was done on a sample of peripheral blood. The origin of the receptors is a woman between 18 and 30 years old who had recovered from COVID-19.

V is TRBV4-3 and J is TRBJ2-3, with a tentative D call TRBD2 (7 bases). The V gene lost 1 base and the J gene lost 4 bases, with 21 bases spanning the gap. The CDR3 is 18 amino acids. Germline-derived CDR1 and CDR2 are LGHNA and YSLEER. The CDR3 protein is CASSQVGGARGLPDTQYF. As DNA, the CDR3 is TGCGCCAGCAGCCAAGTTGGGGGGGCTAGAGGTTTGCCAGATACGCAGTATTTT.

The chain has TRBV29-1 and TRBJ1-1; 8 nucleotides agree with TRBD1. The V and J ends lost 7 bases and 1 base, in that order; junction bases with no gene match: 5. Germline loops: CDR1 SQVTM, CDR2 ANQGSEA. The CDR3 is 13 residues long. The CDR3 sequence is CSAGQGRNTEAFF. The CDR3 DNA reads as TGCAGCGCAGGACAGGGAAGGAACACTGAAGCTTTCTTT.

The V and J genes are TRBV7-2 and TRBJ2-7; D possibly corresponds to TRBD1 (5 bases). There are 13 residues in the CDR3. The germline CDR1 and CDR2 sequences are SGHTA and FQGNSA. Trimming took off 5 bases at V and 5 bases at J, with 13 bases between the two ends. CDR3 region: CASSRWLGDEQYF. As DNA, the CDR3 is TGTGCCAGCAGCCGATGGTTAGGGGACGAGCAGTACTTC.

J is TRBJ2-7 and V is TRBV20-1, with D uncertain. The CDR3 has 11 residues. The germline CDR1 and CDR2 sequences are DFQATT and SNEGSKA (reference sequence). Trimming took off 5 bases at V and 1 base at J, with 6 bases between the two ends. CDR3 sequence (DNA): TGCAGTGCTGAGAATTCCTACGAGCAGTACTTC. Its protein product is CSAENSYEQYF.

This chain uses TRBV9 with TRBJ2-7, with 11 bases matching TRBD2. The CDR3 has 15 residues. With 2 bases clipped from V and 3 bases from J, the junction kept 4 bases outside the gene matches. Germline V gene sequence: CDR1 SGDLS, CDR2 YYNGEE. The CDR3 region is CASSVAGTSGYEQYF. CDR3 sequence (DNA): TGTGCCAGCAGCGTGGCCGGGACTAGCGGCTACGAGCAGTACTTC.

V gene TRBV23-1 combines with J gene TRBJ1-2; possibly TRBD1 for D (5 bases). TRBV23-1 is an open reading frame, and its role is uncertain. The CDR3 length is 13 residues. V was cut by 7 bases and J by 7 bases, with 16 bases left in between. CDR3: CASNLAGVGGYTF. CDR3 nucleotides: TGCGCCAGCAACCTCGCGGGGGTGGGTGGCTACACCTTC.

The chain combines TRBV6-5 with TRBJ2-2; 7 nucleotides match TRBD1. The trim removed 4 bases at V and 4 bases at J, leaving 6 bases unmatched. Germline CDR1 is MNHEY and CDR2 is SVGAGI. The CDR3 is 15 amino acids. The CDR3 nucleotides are TGTGCCAGCAGTTTGATGGGACAGATCACCGGGGAGCTGTTTTTT. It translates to CASSLMGQITGELFF.

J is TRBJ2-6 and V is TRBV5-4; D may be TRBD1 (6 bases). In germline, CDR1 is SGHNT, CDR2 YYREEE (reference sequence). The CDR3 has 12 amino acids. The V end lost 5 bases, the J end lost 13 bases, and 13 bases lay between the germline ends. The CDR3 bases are TGTGCCAGCAGTAAGGGGGTGGGAGTCCTGACTTTC. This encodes CASSKGVGVLTF.

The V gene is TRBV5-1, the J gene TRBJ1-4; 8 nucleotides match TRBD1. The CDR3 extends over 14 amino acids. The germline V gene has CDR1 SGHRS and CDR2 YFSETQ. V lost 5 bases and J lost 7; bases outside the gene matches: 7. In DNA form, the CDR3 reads TGCGCCAGCAGACGTGACAGGGGAAGTGAAAAACTGTTTTTT. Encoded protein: CASRRDRGSEKLFF. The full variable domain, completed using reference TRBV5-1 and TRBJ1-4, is KAGVTQTPRYLIKTRGQQVTLSCSPISGHRSVSWYQQTPGQGLQFLFEYFSETQRNKGNFPGRFSGRQFSNSRSEMNVSTLELGDSALYLCASRRDRGSEKLFFGSGTQLSVL.

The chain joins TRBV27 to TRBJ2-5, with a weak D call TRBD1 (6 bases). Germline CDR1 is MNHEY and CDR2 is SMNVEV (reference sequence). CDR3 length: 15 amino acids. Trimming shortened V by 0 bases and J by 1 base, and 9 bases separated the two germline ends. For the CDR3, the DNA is TGTGCCAGCAGTTTATCCCAGGGGATCCAAGAGACCCAGTACTTC. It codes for CASSLSQGIQETQYF.

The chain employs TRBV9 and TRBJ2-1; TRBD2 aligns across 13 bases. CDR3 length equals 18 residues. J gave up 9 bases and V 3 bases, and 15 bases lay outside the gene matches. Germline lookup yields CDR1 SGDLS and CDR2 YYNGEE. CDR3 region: CASSGALIGLAGEVEQFF. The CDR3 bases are TGTGCCAGCAGCGGTGCGTTAATAGGACTAGCGGGAGAGGTTGAGCAGTTCTTC.

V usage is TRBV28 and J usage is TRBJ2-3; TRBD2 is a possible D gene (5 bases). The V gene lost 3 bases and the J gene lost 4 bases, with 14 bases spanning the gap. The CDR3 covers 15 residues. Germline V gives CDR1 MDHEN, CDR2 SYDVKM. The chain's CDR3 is CASSFFVGESDTQYF. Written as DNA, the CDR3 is TGTGCCAGCAGTTTCTTCGTGGGAGAGTCAGATACGCAGTATTTT.

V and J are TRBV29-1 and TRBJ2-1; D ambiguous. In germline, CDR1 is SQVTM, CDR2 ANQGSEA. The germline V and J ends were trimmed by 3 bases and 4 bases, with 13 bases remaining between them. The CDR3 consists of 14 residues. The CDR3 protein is CSVEFDTIYNEQFF. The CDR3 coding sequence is TGCAGCGTTGAGTTCGATACTATTTACAATGAGCAGTTCTTC.